The entry below describes one T cell receptor beta chain. This clone was found a few times. Its specific antigen is unknown. The sample holds no much larger clone one base away, and base qualities are not on file. The sample comes from a study of T cell therapy after organ transplantation (dated by TCRdb to about 2019). About the investigation overall: Therapy products were autologous CMV-specific T cells expanded in vitro for two to three weeks with a peptide pool of 30 HLA class I and II CMV epitopes. The study was a follow-up TRBV repertoire analysis of an open-label phase I trial of autologous CMV-specific adoptive T cell therapy in solid-organ transplant recipients. Patients were given up to 6 doses of T cells at 2-week intervals and were followed for 25 to 35 weeks after finishing therapy. The median number of CMV-specific T cells given to patients was 1.92 x 10^8, delivered over 2 to 6 intravenous infusions. Blood samples for the long-term post-therapy time point were collected 20 to 29 weeks after therapy was completed. Of the roughly ten patients, only 8 had long-term post-therapy samples available. Of the approximately 10 patients, eight were classified as clinical responders and two as nonresponders.

TRB CDR3 regions were amplified from genomic DNA with the immunoSEQ two-step, bias-controlled multiplex PCR assay. Sequencing of CDR3 libraries was carried out on an Illumina NextSeq 500. Under the source paper's analysis protocol: The immunoSEQ Analyzer platform handled the initial alignment and bioinformatics, which included bias normalization against synthetic CDR3 analogs. V, D and J gene annotation followed the IMGT database definitions. For further TRBV analyses, VDJtools version 1.1.10 and the R package tcR version 2.2.1.11 were used with default settings. For the GLIPH analysis, version 1.0 was run with default settings. In CDR3 sequences with at least 5 reads, significant changes in clonotype frequency were tested by a 2-sided binomial test with Benjamini-Hochberg correction (alpha = 0.01). Here the immuneACCESS table is served through TCRdb, limited to in-frame sequences with V and J called. Missing clones are a known gap in these copies; in checked studies unresolved V genes cover under half, and the rest lacks a known reason. Clone size and the V and J calls come from that table; the DNA yielded D and trimming. The sample data list 20,000 or so clones, and roughly 84% of these were observed just once. Together, the top ten hold around a third of the sample.

The research as a whole found: The small cohort prevented assessing confounders such as concurrent antirejection and antiviral medications. Reconstitution after therapy appeared to include not only transferred clonotypes but also endogenous clonotypes that had not been detected in the therapy products. Fold change in CD8 clonality after therapy inversely correlated with pretherapy clonality, suggesting less biased repertoires were more receptive to remodeling. Before therapy, nonresponders had marked clonal expansions, and their repertoires changed minimally after therapy. The small number of expansions detected in nonresponders may reflect reduced sample coverage resulting from poor CD8+ T cell yield.

The time point tag for this specimen amounts to: 20-29 weeks after completion of therapy. Solid-organ transplant recipients with drug-resistant/recurrent cytomegalovirus were included as patients. Around eleven of the trial participants were picked for repertoire analysis depending on whether post-therapy peripheral blood mononuclear cells were available. A BD FACSAria III was used to sort viable CD3+CD8+CD4- lymphocytes from PBMCs. The Qiagen DNeasy Kit was used to extract genomic DNA from sorted cells. The CDR3 goes from the cysteine to the phenylalanine over 15 residues. Only the CDR3 part of the read is kept: 45 bases, read in frame from the first base. The germline V gene sets CDR1 to MNHEY and CDR2 to SVGAGI. Here V drops 2 bases and J drops 3 bases, and the junction holds 6 bases not matched to any gene.

This receptor chain uses TRBV6-5 and TRBJ2-7, with 8 junctional bases fitting TRBD2. This TCR was sampled from a human patient who had received a solid organ transplant and had CMV disease. Some T cells present after a transplant may be cells of the graft donor. The sequencing here drew on CD8+ T cells from blood, taken after autologous CMV-specific T cell therapy. The CDR3 here reads CASSYGAGGNYEQYF. The sequence in DNA is TGTGCCAGCAGTTACGGTGCGGGGGGTAACTACGAGCAGTACTTC.